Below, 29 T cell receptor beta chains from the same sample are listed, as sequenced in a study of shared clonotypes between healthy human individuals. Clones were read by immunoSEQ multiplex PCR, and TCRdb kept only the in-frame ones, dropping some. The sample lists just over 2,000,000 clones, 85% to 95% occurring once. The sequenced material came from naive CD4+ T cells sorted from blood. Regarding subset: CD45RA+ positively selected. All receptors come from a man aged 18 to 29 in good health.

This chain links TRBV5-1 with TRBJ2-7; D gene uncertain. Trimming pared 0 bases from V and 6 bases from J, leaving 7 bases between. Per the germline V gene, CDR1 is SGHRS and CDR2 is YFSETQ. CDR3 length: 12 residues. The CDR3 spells CASSLEPGEQYF. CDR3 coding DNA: TGCGCCAGCAGCTTGGAACCGGGCGAGCAGTACTTC.

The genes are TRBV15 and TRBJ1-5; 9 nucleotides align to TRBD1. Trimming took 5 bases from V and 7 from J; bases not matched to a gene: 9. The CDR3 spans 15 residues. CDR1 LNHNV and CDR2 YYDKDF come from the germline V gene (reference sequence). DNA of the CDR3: TGTGCCACCAGCGTCCACAGGGGGCCGGAGCAGCCCCAGCATTTT. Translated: CATSVHRGPEQPQHF.

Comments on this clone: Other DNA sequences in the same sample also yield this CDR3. CDR3: CASSLGPRNQPQHF. DNA of the CDR3: TGTGCCAGCAGTTTGGGACCGAGAAATCAGCCCCAGCATTTT. The chain uses TRBV28 and TRBJ1-5, with D perhaps TRBD1 (5 bases). The CDR3 runs 14 residues. V lost 3 bases to trimming and J lost 4 bases, with 10 bases between them. CDR1 and CDR2 from the germline V gene are MDHEN and SYDVKM.

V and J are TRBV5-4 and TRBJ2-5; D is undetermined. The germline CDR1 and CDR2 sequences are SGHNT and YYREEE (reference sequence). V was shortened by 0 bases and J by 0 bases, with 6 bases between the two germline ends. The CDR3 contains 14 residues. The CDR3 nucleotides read TGTGCCAGCAGCTTGGACGCCTACCAAGAGACCCAGTACTTC. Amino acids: CASSLDAYQETQYF.

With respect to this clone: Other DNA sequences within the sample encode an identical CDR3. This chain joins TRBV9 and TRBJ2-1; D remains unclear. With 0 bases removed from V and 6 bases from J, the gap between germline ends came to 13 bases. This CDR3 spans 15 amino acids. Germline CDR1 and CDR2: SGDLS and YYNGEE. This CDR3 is CASSVAGGPGNEQFF. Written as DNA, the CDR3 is TGTGCCAGCAGCGTAGCGGGCGGCCCGGGCAATGAGCAGTTCTTC.

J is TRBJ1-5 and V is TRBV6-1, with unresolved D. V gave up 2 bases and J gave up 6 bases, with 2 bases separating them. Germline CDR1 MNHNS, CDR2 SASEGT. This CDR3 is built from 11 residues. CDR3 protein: CASSELQPQHF. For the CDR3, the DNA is TGTGCCAGCAGTGAACTTCAGCCCCAGCATTTT.

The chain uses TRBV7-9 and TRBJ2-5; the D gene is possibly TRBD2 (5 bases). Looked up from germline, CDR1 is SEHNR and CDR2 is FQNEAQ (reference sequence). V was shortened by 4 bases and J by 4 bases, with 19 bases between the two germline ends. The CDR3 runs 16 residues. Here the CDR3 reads CASSSGISAKRETQYF. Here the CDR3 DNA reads TGTGCCAGCAGCTCCGGGATCTCCGCAAAGAGAGAGACCCAGTACTTC. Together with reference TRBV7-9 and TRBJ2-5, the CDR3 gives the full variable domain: DTGVSQNPRHKITKRGQNVTFRCDPISEHNRLYWYRQTLGQGPEFLTYFQNEAQLEKSRLLSDRFSAERPKGSFSTLEIQRTEQGDSAMYLCASSSGISAKRETQYFGPGTRLLVL.

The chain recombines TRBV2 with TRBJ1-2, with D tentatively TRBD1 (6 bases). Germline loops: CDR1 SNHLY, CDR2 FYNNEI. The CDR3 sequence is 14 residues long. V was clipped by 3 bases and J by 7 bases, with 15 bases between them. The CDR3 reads CASSDEYRVGGYTF. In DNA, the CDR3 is TGTGCCAGCAGTGATGAGTACAGGGTCGGTGGCTACACCTTC.

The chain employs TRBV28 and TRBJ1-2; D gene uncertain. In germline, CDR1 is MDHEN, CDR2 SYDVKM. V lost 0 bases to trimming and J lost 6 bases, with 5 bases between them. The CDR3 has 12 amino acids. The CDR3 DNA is TGTGCCAGCAGTTTATGGGGGAATGGCTACACCTTC. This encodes CASSLWGNGYTF.

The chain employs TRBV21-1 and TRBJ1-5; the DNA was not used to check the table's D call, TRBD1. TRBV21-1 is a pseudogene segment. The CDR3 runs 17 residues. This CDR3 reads CASSYDGTGGAGQPQHF. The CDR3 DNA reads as TGTGCCAGCAGCTACGACGGGACAGGGGGCGCGGGGCAGCCCCAGCATTTT.

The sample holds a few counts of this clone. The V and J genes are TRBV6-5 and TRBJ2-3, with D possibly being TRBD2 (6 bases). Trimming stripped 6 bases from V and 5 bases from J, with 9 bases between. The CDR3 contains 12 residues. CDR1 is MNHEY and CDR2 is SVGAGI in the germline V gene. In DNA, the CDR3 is TGTGCCAGCAGCCGGACTAAAGATACGCAGTATTTT. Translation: CASSRTKDTQYF.

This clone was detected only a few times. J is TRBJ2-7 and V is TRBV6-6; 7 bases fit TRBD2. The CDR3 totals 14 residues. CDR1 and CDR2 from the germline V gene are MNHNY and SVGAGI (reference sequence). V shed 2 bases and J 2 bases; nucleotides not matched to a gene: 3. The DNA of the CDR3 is TGTGCCAGCAGTTACCTGCGGGGGACCTACGAGCAGTACTTC. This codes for CASSYLRGTYEQYF.

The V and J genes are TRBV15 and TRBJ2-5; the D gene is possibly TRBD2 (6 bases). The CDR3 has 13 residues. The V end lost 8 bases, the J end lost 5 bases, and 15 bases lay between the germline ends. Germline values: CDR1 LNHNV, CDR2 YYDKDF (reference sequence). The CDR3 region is CATGTGRWETQYF. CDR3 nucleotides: TGTGCCACCGGTACGGGGAGGTGGGAGACCCAGTACTTC.

The CDR3 DNA follows: TGTGCCAGTAGTACTACAGGGCCAGGCCTTCAGTACTTC. It codes for CASSTTGPGLQYF. The chain has TRBV19 and TRBJ2-7, with D perhaps matching TRBD1 (6 bases). Trimming removed 4 bases at V and 10 bases at J, with 17 bases between. CDR1 is LNHDA and CDR2 is SQIVND in the germline V gene (reference sequence). The CDR3 consists of 13 residues.

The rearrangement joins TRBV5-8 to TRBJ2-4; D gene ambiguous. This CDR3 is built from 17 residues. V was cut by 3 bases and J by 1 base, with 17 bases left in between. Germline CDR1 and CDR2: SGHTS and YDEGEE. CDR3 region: CASSSHVGMLAKNIQYF. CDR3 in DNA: TGTGCCAGCAGCTCACATGTGGGGATGCTGGCCAAAAACATTCAGTACTTC.

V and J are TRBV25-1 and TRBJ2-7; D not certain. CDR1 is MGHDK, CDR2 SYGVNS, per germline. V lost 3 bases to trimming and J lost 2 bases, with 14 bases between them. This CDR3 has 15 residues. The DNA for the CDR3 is TGTGCCAGCAGTGACCACGGAACTCATACCTACGAGCAGTACTTC. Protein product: CASSDHGTHTYEQYF.

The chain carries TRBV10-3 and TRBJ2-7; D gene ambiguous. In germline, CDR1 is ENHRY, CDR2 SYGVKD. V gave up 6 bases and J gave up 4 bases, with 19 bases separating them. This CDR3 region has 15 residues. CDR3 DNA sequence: TGTGCCATCAGGAACATGTTGGAAAAAAATTACGAGCAGTACTTC. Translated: CAIRNMLEKNYEQYF.

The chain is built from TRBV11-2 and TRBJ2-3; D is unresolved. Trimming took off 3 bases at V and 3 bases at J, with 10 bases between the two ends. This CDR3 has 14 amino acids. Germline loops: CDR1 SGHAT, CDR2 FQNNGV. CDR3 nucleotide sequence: TGTGCCAGCAGCTTTAGATGGCGAACAGATACGCAGTATTTT. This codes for CASSFRWRTDTQYF.

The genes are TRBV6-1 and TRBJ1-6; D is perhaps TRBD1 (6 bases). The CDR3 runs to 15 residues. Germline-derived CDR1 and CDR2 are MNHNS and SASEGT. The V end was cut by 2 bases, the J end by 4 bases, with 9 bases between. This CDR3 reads CASSENQGYNSPLHF. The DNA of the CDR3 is TGTGCCAGCAGTGAAAATCAGGGGTATAATTCACCCCTCCACTTT.

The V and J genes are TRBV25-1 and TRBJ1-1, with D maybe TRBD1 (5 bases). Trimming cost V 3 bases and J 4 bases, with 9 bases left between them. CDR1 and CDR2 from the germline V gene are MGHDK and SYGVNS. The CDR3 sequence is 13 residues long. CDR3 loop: CASSEGRTTEAFF. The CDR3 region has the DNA TGTGCCAGCAGTGAGGGACGGACCACTGAAGCTTTCTTT.

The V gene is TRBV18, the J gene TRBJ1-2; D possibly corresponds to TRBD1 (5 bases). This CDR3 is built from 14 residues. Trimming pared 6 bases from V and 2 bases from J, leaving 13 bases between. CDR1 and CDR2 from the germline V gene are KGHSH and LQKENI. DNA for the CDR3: TGTGCCAGCTCTCAATCGACAGAAAACTATGGCTACACCTTC. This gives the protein CASSQSTENYGYTF.

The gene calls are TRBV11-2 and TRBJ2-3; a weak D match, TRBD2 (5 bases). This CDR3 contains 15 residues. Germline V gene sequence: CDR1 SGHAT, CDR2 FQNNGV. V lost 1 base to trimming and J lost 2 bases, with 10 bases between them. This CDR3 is CASSLVKRVTDTQYF. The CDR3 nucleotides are TGTGCCAGCAGCTTAGTGAAGAGGGTCACAGATACGCAGTATTTT.

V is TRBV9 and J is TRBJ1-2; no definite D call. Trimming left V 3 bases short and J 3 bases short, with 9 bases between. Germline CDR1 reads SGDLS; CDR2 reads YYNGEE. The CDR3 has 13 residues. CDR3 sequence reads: CASSEGQHYGYTF. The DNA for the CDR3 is TGTGCCAGCAGCGAAGGTCAACACTATGGCTACACCTTC.

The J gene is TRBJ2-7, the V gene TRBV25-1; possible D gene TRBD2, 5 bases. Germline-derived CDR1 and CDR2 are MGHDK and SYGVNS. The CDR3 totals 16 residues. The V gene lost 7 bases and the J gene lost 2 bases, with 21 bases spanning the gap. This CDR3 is CASTQGMEVGAYEQYF. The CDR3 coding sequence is TGTGCCAGCACCCAAGGGATGGAGGTCGGAGCCTACGAGCAGTACTTC.

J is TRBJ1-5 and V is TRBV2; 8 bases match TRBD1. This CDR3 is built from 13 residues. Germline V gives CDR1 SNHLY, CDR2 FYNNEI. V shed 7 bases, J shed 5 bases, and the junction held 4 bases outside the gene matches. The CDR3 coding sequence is TGTGCCAGCATGGACAGGGCCCATCAGCCCCAGCATTTT. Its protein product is CASMDRAHQPQHF.

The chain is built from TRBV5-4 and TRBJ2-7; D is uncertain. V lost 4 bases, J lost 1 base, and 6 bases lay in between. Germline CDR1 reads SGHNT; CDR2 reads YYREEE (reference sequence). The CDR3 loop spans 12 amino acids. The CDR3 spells CASSRQSYEQYF. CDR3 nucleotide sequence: TGTGCCAGCAGCAGACAATCCTACGAGCAGTACTTC.

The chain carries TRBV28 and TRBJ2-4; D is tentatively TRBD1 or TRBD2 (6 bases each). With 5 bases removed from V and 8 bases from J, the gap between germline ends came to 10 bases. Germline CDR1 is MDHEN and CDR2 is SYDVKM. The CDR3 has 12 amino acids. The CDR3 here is CASSGGLDIQYF. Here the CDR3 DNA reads TGTGCCAGCAGTGGGGGGCTCGACATTCAGTACTTC.

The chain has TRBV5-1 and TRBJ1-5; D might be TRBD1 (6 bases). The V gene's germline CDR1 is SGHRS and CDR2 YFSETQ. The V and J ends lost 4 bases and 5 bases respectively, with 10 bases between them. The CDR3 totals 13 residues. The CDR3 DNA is TGCGCCAGCAGCGGGGGGCCCGATCAGCCCCAGCATTTT. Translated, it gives CASSGGPDQPQHF.

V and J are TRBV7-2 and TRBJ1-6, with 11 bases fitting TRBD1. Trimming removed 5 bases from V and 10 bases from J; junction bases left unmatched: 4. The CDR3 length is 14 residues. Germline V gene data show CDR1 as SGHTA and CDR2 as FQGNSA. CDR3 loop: CASSLDRGQSPLHF. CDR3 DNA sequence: TGTGCCAGCAGCCTGGACAGGGGGCAATCACCCCTCCACTTT. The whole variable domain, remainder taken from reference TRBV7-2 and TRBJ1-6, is GAGVSQSPSNKVTEKGKDVELRCDPISGHTALYWYRQSLGQGLEFLIYFQGNSAPDKSGLPSDRFSAERTGGSVSTLTIQRTQQEDSAVYLCASSLDRGQSPLHFGNGTRLTVT.